This entry lists 19 T cell receptor beta chains sequenced from one sample in a study of T cell repertoires in cytomegalovirus infection. Their recognized antigens are unknown. Via MiXCR, TCRdb re-called the reads, giving one row per CDR3 protein. The sample holds approximately 1,000,000 distinct CDR3 sequences, around 30% seen once. Here the sequenced sample was cultured CD8+ T cells from PBMCs, taken from culture after CMV antigen stimulation. Receptors originate from a human donor in good health (CMV status not recorded). Some clones in this sample may be carry-over from other donors' samples.

In the case of this clonotype: A read error may produce the germline difference seen at one junction end. This chain connects TRBV6-1 to TRBJ1-5, with D possibly matching TRBD1 (6 bases). CDR1 is MNHNS, CDR2 SASEGT, per germline. The CDR3 covers 12 residues. The CDR3 DNA reads as TGTGCCAACAGTGAAGGGGGGCAGCCCCAGCATTTT. Its protein product is CANSEGGQPQHF.

The chain recombines TRBV7-9 with TRBJ2-7; 7 nucleotides align to TRBD1. Germline-derived CDR1 and CDR2 are SEHNR and FQNEAQ (reference sequence). This CDR3 contains 15 residues. The J segment lost 2 bases and the V segment lost 1 base, leaving 5 bases of the junction unmatched. The CDR3 sequence: CASSLEGAPTYEQYF. DNA of the CDR3: TGTGCCAGCAGCTTAGAGGGGGCACCTACCTACGAGCAGTACTTC.

This clonotype was observed many times. The V and J genes are TRBV12-5 and TRBJ1-6, with TRBD1 matching over 9 bases. J lost 4 bases, V lost 0 bases, and 1 base had no gene match. The length of the CDR3 is 16 residues. CDR1 is LGHNT, CDR2 FRNRAP, per germline. For the CDR3, the DNA is TGTGCTAGTGGTTTGGTGGGGACAGGGTATAATTCACCCCTCCACTTT. Translation gives CASGLVGTGYNSPLHF. The whole variable domain, remainder taken from reference TRBV12-5 and TRBJ1-6, is DARVTQTPRHKVTEMGQEVTMRCQPILGHNTVFWYRQTMMQGLELLAYFRNRAPLDDSGMPKDRFSAEMPDATLATLKIQPSEPRDSAVYFCASGLVGTGYNSPLHFGNGTRLTVT.

This clonotype came up many times. The CDR3 nucleotides read TGTGCCGCCGGGACAGGTCAGGTCGGGTTCTTC. Translated, it gives CAAGTGQVGFF. The rearrangement links TRBV7-8 to TRBJ2-1; 8 positions match TRBD1. Per germline, CDR1 SGHVS and CDR2 FQNEAQ. CDR3 length: 11 residues. J lost 15 bases, V lost 11 bases, and 12 bases had no gene match.

In this sample, this clonotype turned up a few times. This rearrangement joins TRBV6-6 to TRBJ1-3; 7 bases agree with TRBD1. The CDR3 is 14 amino acids. V shed 7 bases and J 2 bases; nucleotides not matched to a gene: 5. Germline-derived CDR1 and CDR2 are MNHNY and SVGAGI (reference sequence). CDR3: CASTRRGPGNTIYF. In DNA form, the CDR3 reads TGTGCCAGCACCAGGAGGGGGCCTGGAAACACCATATATTTT.

The chain recombines TRBV19 with TRBJ2-1; TRBD2 agrees at 9 bases. The CDR3 runs to 15 residues. Germline V gene sequence: CDR1 LNHDA, CDR2 SQIVND (reference sequence). Germline trimming cut 1 base from V and 5 bases from J; bases unmatched to any gene: 3. CDR3: CASSIGSGGHNEQFF. In nucleotides, the CDR3 is TGTGCCAGTAGTATAGGGAGCGGGGGGCACAATGAGCAGTTCTTC.

This sequence joins TRBV4-3 and TRBJ2-3; D is uncertain. Deletions cut 6 bases from V and 4 bases from J, with 17 bases between. In germline, CDR1 is LGHNA, CDR2 YSLEER. CDR3 length: 15 residues. The CDR3 sequence is CASSLEPRIPDTQYF. DNA for the CDR3: TGCGCCAGCAGTTTGGAACCTAGAATCCCAGATACGCAGTATTTT.

The V call is TRBV7-8, the J call TRBJ2-7; no firm D call. From germline, CDR1 is SGHVS and CDR2 FQNEAQ. The length of the CDR3 is 11 residues. The V and J ends lost 9 bases and 3 bases respectively, with 9 bases between them. CDR3 DNA sequence: TGTGCCAGTGCGGATAACTACGAGCAGTACGTC. It translates to CASADNYEQYV.

Turning to this clonotype: This could be a read error, since a much larger clone is one nucleotide away. The chain's CDR3 is CASSPLKAGEYNEQFF. The CDR3 DNA follows: TGTGCCAGCAGCCCCCTCAAAGCGGGGGAATACAATGAGCAGTTCTTC. V is TRBV7-8 and J is TRBJ2-1, with 8 bases fitting TRBD2. The CDR3 has 16 residues. The V gene end was trimmed by 5 bases and the J gene end by 4 bases; junction bases not matched to a gene: 10. CDR1 and CDR2 (germline): SGHVS, FQNEAQ. The entire variable domain, with the rest obtained from reference TRBV7-8 and TRBJ2-1, is as follows: GAGVSQSPRYKVAKRGQDVALRCDPISGHVSLFWYQQALGQGPEFLTYFQNEAQLDKSGLPSDRFFAERPEGSVSTLKIQRTQQEDSAVYLCASSPLKAGEYNEQFFGPGTRLTVL.

This clonotype was detected many times. The CDR3 here is CSVAASSYNSPLHF. In DNA form, the CDR3 reads TGCAGTGTCGCAGCGAGCTCCTATAATTCACCCCTCCACTTT. The rearrangement uses TRBV20-1 and TRBJ1-6, with unresolved D. This CDR3 has 14 residues. Trimming pared 7 bases from V and 0 bases from J, leaving 10 bases between. Germline V gives CDR1 DFQATT, CDR2 SNEGSKA (reference sequence).

About this clonotype: Because the CDR3 is missing its conserved closing phenylalanine or tryptophan, this is likely a read error. This chain connects TRBV12-3 or TRBV12-4 to TRBJ1-1; tentatively, D is TRBD1 (6 bases). V was clipped by 2 bases and J by 5 bases, with 12 bases between them. The CDR3 contains 14 residues. Written as DNA, the CDR3 is TGTGCCAGCAGTTTAACTTCGAGGGGGACTGAAGCTTTCCTT. This sequence encodes CASSLTSRGTEAFL.

The V gene is TRBV7-6, the J gene TRBJ1-1, with 10 nucleotides matching TRBD1. Germline-derived CDR1 and CDR2 are SGHVS and FNYEAQ. The CDR3 consists of 16 residues. Unmatched junction bases numbered 7, after V lost 5 bases and J lost 1 base. CDR3: CASSPRQGAQNTEAFF. In nucleotides, the CDR3 is TGTGCCAGCAGCCCCCGACAGGGGGCGCAGAACACTGAAGCTTTCTTT.

The gene calls are TRBV4-1 and TRBJ1-1; 7 nucleotides line up with TRBD1. This CDR3 has 15 amino acids. Germline CDR1 MGHRA, CDR2 YSYEKL. Germline trimming cut 4 bases from V and 6 bases from J; bases unmatched to any gene: 11. The CDR3 DNA follows: TGCGCCAGCAGCCTGGTAGGGGGCGCCGGGGCTGAAGCTTTCTTT. Translating gives CASSLVGGAGAEAFF.

This clonotype showed up just a few times. In nucleotides, the CDR3 is TGTGCCAGCAGTTATATGGGGGCAAGGGACGAGCAGTACGTC. Its translation: CASSYMGARDEQYV. The chain is built from TRBV6-2 or TRBV6-3 and TRBJ2-7; possible D gene TRBD1, 6 bases. CDR3 size: 14 residues. Germline CDR1 is MNHEY and CDR2 is SVGEGT. Trimming cost V 3 bases and J 5 bases, with 14 bases left between them.

This chain connects TRBV10-3 to TRBJ2-3; 11 bases map to TRBD2. The germline gives CDR1 ENHRY, CDR2 SYGVKD. The CDR3 is 15 amino acids. V shed 10 bases, J shed 4 bases, and the junction held 10 bases outside the gene matches. Written as DNA, the CDR3 is TGTGCCAGCACCTATAGCGGGGGGGTGCCAGATACGCAGTATTTT. It is translated as CASTYSGGVPDTQYF.

This chain links TRBV25-1 with TRBJ2-1; 9 bases match TRBD1. CDR3 size: 15 residues. Germline CDR1 reads MGHDK; CDR2 reads SYGVNS. V was clipped by 5 bases and J by 5 bases; unmatched bases: 7. In DNA, the CDR3 is TGTGCCAGCAGTCAACAGGGGGCCCTCGACAATGAGCAGTTCTTC. It is translated as CASSQQGALDNEQFF.

This rearrangement joins TRBV27 to TRBJ1-1, with 8 bases aligning to TRBD1. J lost 5 bases, V lost 3 bases, and 5 bases had no gene match. Germline CDR1 reads MNHEY; CDR2 reads SMNVEV (reference sequence). CDR3 length: 14 amino acids. The CDR3 DNA reads as TGTGCCAGCAGTTTTACAGGGGGTTGGACTGAAGCTTTCTTT. It codes for CASSFTGGWTEAFF.

This clonotype was found a few times. This chain links TRBV27 with TRBJ2-1; no clear D gene. Trimming shortened V by 3 bases and J by 5 bases, and 8 bases separated the two germline ends. Germline assignment: CDR1 MNHEY and CDR2 SMNVEV (reference sequence). The CDR3 extends over 13 amino acids. The CDR3: CASSFSDNNEQFF. The DNA for the CDR3 is TGTGCCAGCAGTTTCTCCGACAACAATGAGCAGTTCTTC.

The CDR3 loop is CATSPTHVGLYNEQFF. The DNA for the CDR3 is TGTGCCACCAGCCCCACACACGTCGGGTTATACAATGAGCAGTTCTTC. This chain connects TRBV15 to TRBJ2-1; D is uncertain. This CDR3 has 16 residues. Trimming stripped 5 bases from V and 4 bases from J, with 18 bases between. In germline, CDR1 is LNHNV, CDR2 YYDKDF (reference sequence). Filled out from reference TRBV15 and TRBJ2-1, the complete variable domain reads DAMVIQNPRYQVTQFGKPVTLSCSQTLNHNVMYWYQQKSSQAPKLLFHYYDKDFNNEADTPDNFQSRRPNTSFCFLDIRSPGLGDTAMYLCATSPTHVGLYNEQFFGPGTRLTVL.